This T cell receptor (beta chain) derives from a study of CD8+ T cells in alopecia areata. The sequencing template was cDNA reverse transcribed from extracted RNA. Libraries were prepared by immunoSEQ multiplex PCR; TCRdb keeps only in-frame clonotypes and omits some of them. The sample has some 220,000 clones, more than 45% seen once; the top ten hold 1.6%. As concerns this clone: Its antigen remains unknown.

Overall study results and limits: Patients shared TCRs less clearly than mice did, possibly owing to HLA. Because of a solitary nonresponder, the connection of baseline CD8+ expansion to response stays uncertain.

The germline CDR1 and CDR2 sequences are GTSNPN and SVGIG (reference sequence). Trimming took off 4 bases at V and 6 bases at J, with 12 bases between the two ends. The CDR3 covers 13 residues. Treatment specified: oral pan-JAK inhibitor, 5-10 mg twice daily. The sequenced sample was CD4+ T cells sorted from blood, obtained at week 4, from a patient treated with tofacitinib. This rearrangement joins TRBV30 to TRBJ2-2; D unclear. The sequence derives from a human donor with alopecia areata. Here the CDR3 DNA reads TGTGCCTGGACGGTCGTTAAAGCCGGGGAGCTGTTTTTT. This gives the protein CAWTVVKAGELFF. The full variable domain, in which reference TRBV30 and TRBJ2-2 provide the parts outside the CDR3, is SQTIHQWPATLVQPVGSPLSLECTVEGTSNPNLYWYRQAAGRGLQLLFYSVGIGQISSEVPQNLSASRPQDRQFILSSKKLLLSDSGFYLCAWTVVKAGELFFGEGSRLTVL.